This is a list of T cell receptor beta chains from one sample in a study of cytomegalovirus exposure and HLA in healthy donors. Assay: immunoSEQ multiplex PCR; the TCRdb copy retains only in-frame clones and omits some. The sample records about 200,000 clones, around 75% being singletons. Input material: PBMCs. These receptors all come from a woman aged 25-40 years in good health and CMV-seronegative. The CDR3 runs from the conserved cysteine through the conserved F or W. A D gene is named only where the DNA matches it firmly.

d_call,j_call,v_call,cdr3_aa
.,TRBJ2-7,TRBV7-9,CASSRAGGNYEQYF
TRBD1,TRBJ1-1,TRBV7-9,CASSLGTGGPKAFF
TRBD1,TRBJ2-6,TRBV10-1,CAIRDRPPAGANVLTF
TRBD2,TRBJ2-7,TRBV14,CASSQEAGVSYEQYF
.,TRBJ1-2,TRBV6-1,CASSEAQGSAGYGYTF
TRBD1,TRBJ1-3,TRBV18,CASSRRAQGASDSGNTIYF
.,TRBJ2-7,TRBV7-2,CASSLVATYYEQYF
TRBD1,TRBJ2-4,TRBV28,CASSDTGELAKNIQYF
.,TRBJ1-6,TRBV21-1,CASSTRSKSYNSPLHF
.,TRBJ2-5,TRBV27,CASSFCETQYF
.,TRBJ2-3,TRBV4-2,CASSQRSGYTDTQYF
TRBD1,TRBJ2-3,TRBV10-3,CAIEGQGAPRYTDTQYF
.,TRBJ1-2,TRBV6-5,CASIRDYAFGYTF
TRBD1,TRBJ2-3,TRBV30,CAWSVPDRGFTDTQYF
TRBD1,TRBJ2-3,TRBV11-2,CASSLSGTGGTDTQYF
.,TRBJ1-2,TRBV5-6,CASSLVIVLGGVGGGGYTF
.,TRBJ2-7,TRBV6-6,CASSYSADRVSYEQYF
TRBD2,TRBJ2-2,TRBV7-6,CASSLVSGGYTGELFF
.,TRBJ2-2,TRBV11-2,CASSLDKPNTGELFF
TRBD1,TRBJ2-7,TRBV5-1,CASSYTGVQRGEQYF
TRBD1,TRBJ2-1,TRBV10-3,CAISDNGQGDEQFF
.,TRBJ2-1,TRBV7-6,CASSLWDSGHEQFF
.,TRBJ2-1,TRBV2,CASSLTRGDEQFF
.,TRBJ2-7,TRBV27,CASSPRVQGRYEQYF
TRBD1,TRBJ2-1,TRBV5-1,CASSLNPGGANEQFF
TRBD1,TRBJ1-2,TRBV15,CATSTNRGEGYGYTF
.,TRBJ1-4,TRBV2,CASSDWANNEKLFF
.,TRBJ2-1,TRBV7-9,CASSRDLLYNEQFF
.,TRBJ2-7,TRBV7-6,CASSLGSSPHYEQYF
.,TRBJ1-1,TRBV7-9,CASSGDSLNTEAFF
TRBD2,TRBJ2-7,TRBV6-1,CASSESGLAAYEQYF
.,TRBJ2-7,TRBV9,CASSATSYEYEQYF
TRBD1,TRBJ1-2,TRBV5-1,CASSRGTDSGSNYGYTF
TRBD2,TRBJ2-2,TRBV18,CASSPSSGGPRRELFF
.,TRBJ1-1,TRBV7-2,CASSSPRGMGNTEAFF
TRBD2,TRBJ2-2,TRBV6-1,CASLIAGGRAGELFF
TRBD2,TRBJ2-1,TRBV28,CASSFRGLAGGEQFF
TRBD1,TRBJ2-6,TRBV27,CASSSTGAGANVLTF
TRBD1,TRBJ1-4,TRBV5-1,CASSFEPLTGATNEKLFF
TRBD1,TRBJ2-7,TRBV30,CAWSDRTGNSYEQYF
.,TRBJ2-3,TRBV5-1,CASSLDSPRGTDTQYF
.,TRBJ1-3,TRBV7-3,CASSLTLGRAGNTIYF
.,TRBJ1-3,TRBV7-2,CASSLQVGGSGNTIYF
.,TRBJ2-2,TRBV6-5,CASSYSRGRATGELFF
.,TRBJ2-1,TRBV11-2,CASSSFSFGGRNNEQFF
.,TRBJ2-3,TRBV7-2,CASSFKGTDTQYF
TRBD1,TRBJ2-3,TRBV19,CASRIRGQTNTDTQYF
.,TRBJ2-4,TRBV13,CASSRSLGAHENIQYF
TRBD2,TRBJ2-1,TRBV27,CATGRANYNEQFF
.,.,TRBV4-3,CASSPLAGSSYEQYF
TRBD1,TRBJ2-7,TRBV11-2,CASSLGTGGSYEQYF
.,TRBJ2-1,TRBV5-4,CASSLGAGPQFF
.,TRBJ1-5,TRBV10-2,CASCVQLNQPQHF